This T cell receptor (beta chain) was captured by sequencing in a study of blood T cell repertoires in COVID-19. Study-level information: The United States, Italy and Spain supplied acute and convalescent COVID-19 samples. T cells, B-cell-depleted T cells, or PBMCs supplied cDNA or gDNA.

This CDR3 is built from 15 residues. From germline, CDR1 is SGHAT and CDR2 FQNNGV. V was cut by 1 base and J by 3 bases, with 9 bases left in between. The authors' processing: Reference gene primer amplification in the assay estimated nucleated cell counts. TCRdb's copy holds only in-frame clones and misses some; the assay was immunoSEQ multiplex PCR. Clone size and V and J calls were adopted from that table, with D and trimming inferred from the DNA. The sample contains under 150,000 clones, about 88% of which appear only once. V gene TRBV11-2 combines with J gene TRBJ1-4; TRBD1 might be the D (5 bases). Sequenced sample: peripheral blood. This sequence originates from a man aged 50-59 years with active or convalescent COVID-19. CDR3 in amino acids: CASSLVRGANEKLFF. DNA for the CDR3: TGTGCCAGCAGCTTAGTCCGGGGGGCTAATGAAAAACTGTTTTTT.